This T cell receptor (beta chain) was sequenced during a study of Graves' ophthalmopathy and Graves' hyperthyroidism. Study overall: Hyperthyroidism is called stable when no ophthalmopathy develops within 18 months of follow-up.

RNA transcripts yielded amplified TCR beta CDR3 regions. First-round RT-PCR with HTBI primers preceded a second-round multiplex PCR. MiXCR was run by TCRdb on the multiplex PCR reads, yielding one entry per CDR3 protein. Of about 590,000 distinct CDR3 sequences listed, roughly 39% are singletons. Hyperthyroidism patients were newly diagnosed, under 2 months' duration, aged 18 to 65. A diagnosis was made from clinical symptoms together with serum thyroxine, TRAb, thyroid ultrasound and orbital computed tomography. The CDR3 contains 14 residues. V lost 2 bases to trimming and J lost 3 bases, with 14 bases between them. Germline values: CDR1 DFQATT, CDR2 SNEGSKA (reference sequence). Study findings and constraints: Distinction of ophthalmopathy from stable hyperthyroidism by a 13-signature model reached about 87% sensitivity and roughly 81% specificity.

On this clonotype itself: Antigen unknown. A read error may explain this, as a much larger clone is one base away.

This rearrangement joins TRBV20-1 to TRBJ2-7, with D possibly matching TRBD2 (5 bases). The sequenced sample was peripheral blood or thyroid tissue (not recorded which). The clonotype comes from an adult man with Graves' hyperthyroidism. The CDR3 spells CSARRALGLYEQYF. The DNA for the CDR3 is TGCAGTGCTAGACGGGCCCTCGGACTCTACGAGCAGTACTTC.